The rows below give T cell receptor beta chains drawn from one sample of a study of blood T cell repertoires in COVID-19. Libraries were prepared by immunoSEQ multiplex PCR; TCRdb keeps only in-frame clonotypes and omits some of them. The sample records about 130,000 clones, around 87% being singletons. Sequencing was carried out using peripheral blood. These receptors were collected from an older woman with acute or convalescent COVID-19. Both conserved end residues are part of each CDR3. The D gene is left open where the match is weak. Clone size is not always given. Where it is, it says once, few, many or a class for expanded clones.

TRBV9	TRBJ2-4	-	TRBD2	CASSVGTSGSGGQYF	TGTGCCAGCAGCGTGGGGACTAGCGGGAGCGGGGGTCAGTACTTC
TRBV6-6	TRBJ1-5	-	TRBD1	CASTPSTGGGNQPQHF	TGTGCCAGCACCCCGTCAACAGGGGGCGGCAATCAGCCCCAGCATTTT
TRBV5-1	TRBJ1-2	-	-	CASSLAGRDGYTF	TGCGCCAGCAGCTTGGCGGGGAGGGATGGCTACACCTTC
TRBV28	TRBJ2-5	-	TRBD2	CASSSGGRATTQYF	TGTGCCAGCAGTTCTGGCGGGAGGGCCACAACCCAGTACTTC
TRBV6-6	TRBJ2-7	-	-	CASSDRLPYEQYF	TGTGCCAGCAGTGACAGGTTACCCTACGAGCAGTACTTC
TRBV7-9	TRBJ2-1	once	-	CASSSEADSYNEQFF	TGTGCCAGCAGCTCCGAGGCGGACTCCTACAATGAGCAGTTCTTC
TRBV2	TRBJ1-4	-	-	CARGRGSTNEKLFF	TGTGCCAGGGGCAGGGGATCAACTAATGAAAAACTGTTTTTT
TRBV19	TRBJ2-3	-	TRBD1	CASSPRQGGTDTQYF	TGTGCCAGTAGTCCCCGACAGGGGGGCACAGATACGCAGTATTTT
TRBV5-1	TRBJ2-3	-	TRBD1	CASSPPFGQGGTDTQYF	TGCGCCAGCAGCCCCCCGTTCGGACAGGGCGGCACAGATACGCAGTATTTT
TRBV10-3	TRBJ2-7	once	-	CAITNSYEQYF	TGTGCCATCACAAACTCCTACGAGCAGTACTTC
TRBV24-1	TRBJ1-2	-	TRBD1	CATSDSLGQGGNYGYTF	TGTGCCACCAGTGATTCCCTCGGACAGGGAGGTAACTATGGCTACACCTTC
TRBV4-1	TRBJ1-2	-	-	CASSQDFAGFYTF	TGCGCCAGCAGCCAAGACTTCGCAGGGTTCTACACCTTC
TRBV7-2	TRBJ2-2	-	TRBD1	CASSGQGATGELFF	TGTGCCAGCAGCGGACAGGGTGCGACCGGGGAGCTGTTTTTT
TRBV18	TRBJ1-3	-	-	CASSPLTPSTHSGNTIYF	TGTGCCAGCTCACCGCTGACTCCAAGCACCCACTCTGGAAACACCATATATTTT
TRBV2	TRBJ1-3	-	TRBD1	CASSERGGQTIRNTIYF	TGTGCCAGCAGTGAAAGAGGGGGACAGACAATTAGAAACACCATATATTTT
TRBV2	TRBJ1-4	-	-	CASSGTGIANEKLFF	TGTGCCAGCAGTGGAACAGGGATAGCTAATGAAAAACTGTTTTTT
TRBV6-5	TRBJ1-1	-	TRBD1	CASSRDRMNTEAFF	TGTGCCAGCAGTAGGGACAGAATGAACACTGAAGCTTTCTTT
TRBV28	TRBJ1-5	-	TRBD1	CASSLYARGQGASNQPQHF	TGTGCCAGCAGTCTATACGCCCGCGGCCAGGGGGCATCAAATCAGCCCCAGCATTTT
TRBV11-2	TRBJ1-4	-	-	CASSLSGAKDEKLFF	TGTGCCAGCAGCTTATCAGGGGCAAAGGATGAAAAACTGTTTTTT
TRBV7-2	TRBJ2-1	-	TRBD2	CASSGSGPGNNEQFF	TGTGCCAGCAGTGGTAGCGGGCCTGGGAACAATGAGCAGTTCTTC
TRBV3-1/TRBV3-2	TRBJ1-6	-	-	CASSPGGVESPLHF	TGTGCCAGCAGCCCAGGCGGGGTGGAATCACCCCTCCACTTT
TRBV5-1	TRBJ2-1	-	-	CASSLDGAGSVDEQFF	TGCGCCAGCAGCTTGGATGGGGCGGGATCTGTAGATGAGCAGTTCTTC
TRBV3-1/TRBV3-2	TRBJ1-6	once	TRBD1	CASSQAMDRVNSPLHF	TGTGCCAGCAGCCAAGCCATGGACAGGGTTAATTCACCCCTCCACTTT
TRBV5-1	TRBJ2-1	-	TRBD2	CASSFGLEHYNEQFF	TGCGCCAGCAGCTTCGGACTAGAACACTACAATGAGCAGTTCTTC
TRBV15	TRBJ1-2	-	-	CATSRDSVQSSRGYTF	TGTGCCACCAGCAGAGATTCGGTACAGTCGAGTAGGGGCTACACCTTC
TRBV28	TRBJ2-1	-	TRBD2	CASRGGGLADYNEQFF	TGTGCCAGCAGAGGGGGGGGACTAGCGGATTACAATGAGCAGTTCTTC
TRBV12-3/TRBV12-4	TRBJ2-4	-	-	CASSPRTEAIQYF	TGTGCCAGCAGCCCAAGGACAGAGGCTATTCAGTACTTC
TRBV28	TRBJ1-6	-	-	CASTRREASSPLHF	TGTGCCAGCACTCGCCGGGAGGCGAGTTCACCCCTCCACTTT
TRBV27	TRBJ1-6	few	-	CASSLSEPYNSPLHF	TGTGCCAGCAGTTTAAGTGAGCCTTATAATTCACCCCTCCACTTT
TRBV2	TRBJ1-1	-	-	CASRDSVTEAFF	TGTGCCAGCAGGGACTCTGTCACTGAAGCTTTCTTT
TRBV6-5	TRBJ1-5	-	-	CASSYRGRGNQPQHF	TGTGCCAGCAGTTACCGAGGCAGGGGTAATCAGCCCCAGCATTTT
TRBV5-5	TRBJ2-7	-	TRBD1	CASSLRGGRGLPHEQYF	TGTGCCAGCAGCTTGCGGGGCGGCAGGGGGCTTCCCCACGAGCAGTACTTC
TRBV6-5	TRBJ2-1	-	-	CASKGGRGDYNEQFF	TGTGCCAGCAAGGGGGGACGGGGGGACTACAATGAGCAGTTCTTC
TRBV9	TRBJ1-2	-	-	CASSVDILANYGYTF	TGTGCCAGCAGCGTAGACATCCTAGCTAACTATGGCTACACCTTC
TRBV24-1	TRBJ2-5	-	-	CATSDPGQYQETRYF	TGTGCCACCAGTGACCCGGGTCAGTACCAAGAGACCCGGTACTTC
TRBV6-5	TRBJ2-3	-	TRBD1	CASSYGQGTDTQYF	TGTGCCAGCAGTTACGGACAGGGAACAGATACGCAGTATTTT
TRBV7-9	TRBJ2-7	once	-	CASSPVGLSYEQYF	TGTGCCAGCAGCCCAGTGGGCCTTTCCTACGAGCAGTACTTC
TRBV19	TRBJ2-1	-	-	CASKLSGTINEQFF	TGTGCCAGTAAATTATCTGGGACAATAAATGAGCAGTTCTTC
TRBV7-2	TRBJ2-1	once	-	CAGSLQLYNEQFF	TGTGCCGGCAGCTTACAACTTTACAATGAGCAGTTCTTC
TRBV7-2	TRBJ2-7	-	-	CASSLEVGQNYEQYF	TGTGCCAGCAGCTTAGAGGTGGGCCAGAACTACGAGCAGTACTTC
TRBV9	TRBJ2-1	-	-	CASSVAGGRDIQNEQFF	TGTGCCAGCAGCGTAGCCGGGGGGCGGGATATTCAGAATGAGCAGTTCTTC
TRBV24-1	TRBJ1-4	-	-	CATSGRQGGYEKLFF	TGTGCCACCAGTGGAAGGCAGGGAGGTTACGAAAAACTGTTTTTT
TRBV24-1	TRBJ2-3	-	TRBD2	CATSDVPGLAGGSTDTQYF	TGTGCCACCAGTGACGTTCCGGGACTAGCGGGAGGTTCGACAGATACGCAGTATTTT
TRBV7-9	TRBJ2-1	-	TRBD2	CASSSTSGSAWNEQFF	TGTGCCAGCAGCTCGACTAGCGGGAGCGCCTGGAATGAGCAGTTCTTC
TRBV7-9	TRBJ2-5	-	TRBD2	CASSATSGRAEETQYF	TGTGCCAGCAGCGCGACTAGCGGGAGGGCCGAAGAGACCCAGTACTTC
TRBV28	TRBJ1-1	few	TRBD1	CASSPDRAFDTEAFF	TGTGCCAGCAGCCCGGACAGGGCTTTCGACACTGAAGCTTTCTTT
TRBV14	TRBJ1-6	-	-	CASSQLRDASSYNSPLHF	TGTGCCAGCAGCCAGCTCCGGGATGCAAGCTCCTATAATTCACCCCTCCACTTT
TRBV3-1/TRBV3-2	TRBJ2-7	-	TRBD2	CASSQGLAGGDEQYF	TGTGCCAGCAGCCAAGGATTAGCGGGAGGAGACGAGCAGTACTTC
TRBV3-1/TRBV3-2	TRBJ2-1	-	TRBD2	CASSQDSRTSGSRLYNEQFF	TGTGCCAGCAGCCAAGATAGTCGGACTAGCGGAAGCCGCCTCTACAATGAGCAGTTCTTC
TRBV3-1/TRBV3-2	TRBJ2-1	-	TRBD2	CASSSSGMSYNEQFF	TGTGCCAGCAGCTCTAGCGGGATGTCCTACAATGAGCAGTTCTTC
TRBV9	TRBJ2-2	once	TRBD2	CASSVTGGPTGELFF	TGTGCCAGCAGCGTAACGGGGGGGCCCACCGGGGAGCTGTTTTTT
TRBV4-1	TRBJ1-1	-	-	CASSQETGINTEAFF	TGCGCCAGCAGCCAAGAGACAGGAATAAACACTGAAGCTTTCTTT
TRBV29-1	TRBJ1-1	-	-	CSVGGQNTEAFF	TGCAGCGTTGGGGGACAGAACACTGAAGCTTTCTTT
TRBV4-1	TRBJ1-5	once	-	CASSQVGGNQPQHF	TGCGCCAGCAGCCAAGTAGGGGGCAATCAGCCCCAGCATTTT
TRBV6-4	TRBJ2-1	-	-	CASKREALSYNEQFF	TGTGCCAGCAAACGGGAAGCCTTGTCTTACAATGAGCAGTTCTTC